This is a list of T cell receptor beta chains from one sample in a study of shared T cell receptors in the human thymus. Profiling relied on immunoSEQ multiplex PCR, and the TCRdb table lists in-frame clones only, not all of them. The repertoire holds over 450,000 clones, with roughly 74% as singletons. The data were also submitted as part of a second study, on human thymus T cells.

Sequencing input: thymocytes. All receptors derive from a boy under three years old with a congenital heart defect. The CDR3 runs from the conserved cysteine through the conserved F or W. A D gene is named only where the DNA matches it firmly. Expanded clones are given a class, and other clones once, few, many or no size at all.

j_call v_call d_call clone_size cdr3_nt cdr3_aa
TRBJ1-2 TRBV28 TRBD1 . TGTGCCAGCAGAAACGACAGGGGGTATGGCTACACCTTC CASRNDRGYGYTF
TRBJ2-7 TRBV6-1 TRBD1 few TGTGCCAGCAGTGATTCCGGGACAGGCTACGAGCAGTACTTC CASSDSGTGYEQYF
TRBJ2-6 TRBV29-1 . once TGCAGCGCTATAGTGCCCCCTGGGGCCAACGTCCTGACTTTC CSAIVPPGANVLTF
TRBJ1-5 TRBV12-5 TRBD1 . TGTGCTACCAAAAGACAGGGGTGGTATAGCAATCAGCCCCAGCATTTT CATKRQGWYSNQPQHF
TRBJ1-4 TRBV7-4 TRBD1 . TGTGCCAGCAGCCCCGAAGGGGGCGAGGGCCAAACTAATGAAAAACTGTTTTTT CASSPEGGEGQTNEKLFF
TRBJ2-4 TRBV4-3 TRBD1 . TGCGCCAGCAGCCAAGACGGGACAGGGGCGGCCAAAAACATTCAGTACTTC CASSQDGTGAAKNIQYF
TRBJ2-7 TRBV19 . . TGTGCCAGTAGTATAGGTCATTCCCGTAGCTACGAGCAGTACTTC CASSIGHSRSYEQYF
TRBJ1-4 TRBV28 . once TGTGCCAGCAGTTTATGGTACAGGGCGGCTAATGAAAAACTGTTTTTT CASSLWYRAANEKLFF
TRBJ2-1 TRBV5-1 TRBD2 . TGCGCCAGCAGCTTGGGGGGACTAGCGGGACCTGAGAATGAGCAGTTCTTC CASSLGGLAGPENEQFF
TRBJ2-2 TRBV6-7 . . TGTGCCAGCGATCCGGGGGTTCTGGCCGGGGAGCTGTTTTTT CASDPGVLAGELFF
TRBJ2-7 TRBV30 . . TGTGCCTGGAAGGGGGTCCACGAGCAGTACTTC CAWKGVHEQYF
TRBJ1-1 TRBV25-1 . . TGTGCCAGCCGCCTACGGGGTAACACTGAAGCTTTCTTT CASRLRGNTEAFF
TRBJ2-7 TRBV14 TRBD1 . TGTGCCAGCAGCCAACTACACGGGACAGGGTGCCACGAGCAGTACTTC CASSQLHGTGCHEQYF
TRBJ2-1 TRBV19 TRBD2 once TGTGCCAGTAGTCCAGGACTAGTAAATGAGCAGTTCTTC CASSPGLVNEQFF
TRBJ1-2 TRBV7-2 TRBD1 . TGTGCCAGCAGCGCAGACAGGGGGAACCCTGGCTACACCTTC CASSADRGNPGYTF
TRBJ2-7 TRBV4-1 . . TGCGCCAGCAGCCAGGAGATTCTAGACGGCGAGCAGTACTTC CASSQEILDGEQYF
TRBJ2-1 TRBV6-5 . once TGTGCCAGCGGACACTACAATGAGCAGTTCTTC CASGHYNEQFF
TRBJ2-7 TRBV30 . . TGTGCCTGGAGTGGGTGGGAGGACTACGAGCAGTACTTC CAWSGWEDYEQYF
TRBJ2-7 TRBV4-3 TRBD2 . TGCGCCAGCAGCCAAGAAAGATGGGACCTAGCGGGAGTCATGAACGAGCAGTACTTC CASSQERWDLAGVMNEQYF
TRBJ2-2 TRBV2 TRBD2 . TGTGCCAACCAGACGAAGGCGGGAGAAAGGGGTCTGGGTACCGGGGAGCTGTTTTTT CANQTKAGERGLGTGELFF
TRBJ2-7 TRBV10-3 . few TGTGCCATCAGTGGGGGGACAACCCAACCCTACGAGCAGTACTTC CAISGGTTQPYEQYF
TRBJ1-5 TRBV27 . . TGTGCCAGCGGCCGCGAGGGGGATAGCAATCAGCCCCAGCATTTT CASGREGDSNQPQHF
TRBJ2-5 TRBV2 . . TGTGCCAGCAGCCCCCGACCCAATGACACGCAAGAGACCCAGTACTTC CASSPRPNDTQETQYF
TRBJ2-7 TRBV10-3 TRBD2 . TGTGCCATCAGTGTTCCGAGCGGGAGGACTAACGAGCAGTACTTC CAISVPSGRTNEQYF
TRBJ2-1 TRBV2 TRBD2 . TGTGCCAGCAGGGGTAGCGGGGAAACCTACAATGAGCAGTTCTTC CASRGSGETYNEQFF
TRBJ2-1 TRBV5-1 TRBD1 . TGCGCCAGCAGCGGATGGACAGGGGGCGGAAAGGGGAATGAGCAGTTCTTC CASSGWTGGGKGNEQFF
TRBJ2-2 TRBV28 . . TGTGCCAGCAGTTTAGATAACAGGGTAGTCGGCGGGGAGCTGTTTTTT CASSLDNRVVGGELFF
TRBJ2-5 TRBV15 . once TGTGCCACCAGCAAATTCCATGGGGGCTATCGAAAAGAGACCCAGTACTTC CATSKFHGGYRKETQYF
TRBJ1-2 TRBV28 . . TGTGCCAGCAGATTATCGGGTCCCTATGGCTACACCTTC CASRLSGPYGYTF
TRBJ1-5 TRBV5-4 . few TGTGCCAGCAGCAAAGGGGTGGATCAGCCCCAGCATTTT CASSKGVDQPQHF
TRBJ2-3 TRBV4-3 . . TGCGCCAGCAGCCAAGACAGGGCCTACACAGATACGCAGTATTTT CASSQDRAYTDTQYF
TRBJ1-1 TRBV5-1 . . TGCGCCAGCAGCACCACCCGGGAGGGTAGGGACACTGAAGCTTTCTTT CASSTTREGRDTEAFF
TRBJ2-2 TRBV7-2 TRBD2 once TGTGCCAGCAGCTTGTGGGCTAGCGGGAGGGGAGGCGGGGAGCTGTTTTTT CASSLWASGRGGGELFF